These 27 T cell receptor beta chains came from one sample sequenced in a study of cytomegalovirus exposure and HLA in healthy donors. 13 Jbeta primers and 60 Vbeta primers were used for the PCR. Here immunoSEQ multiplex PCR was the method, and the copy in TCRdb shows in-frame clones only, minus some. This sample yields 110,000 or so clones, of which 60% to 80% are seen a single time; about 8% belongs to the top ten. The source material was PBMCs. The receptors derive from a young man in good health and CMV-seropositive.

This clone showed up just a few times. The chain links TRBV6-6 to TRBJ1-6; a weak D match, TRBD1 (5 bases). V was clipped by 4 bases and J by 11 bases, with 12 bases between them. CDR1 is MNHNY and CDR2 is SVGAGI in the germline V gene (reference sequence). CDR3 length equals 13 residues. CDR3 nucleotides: TGTGCCAGCAGTTCCGGGACTTTAACACCCCTCCACTTT. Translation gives CASSSGTLTPLHF.

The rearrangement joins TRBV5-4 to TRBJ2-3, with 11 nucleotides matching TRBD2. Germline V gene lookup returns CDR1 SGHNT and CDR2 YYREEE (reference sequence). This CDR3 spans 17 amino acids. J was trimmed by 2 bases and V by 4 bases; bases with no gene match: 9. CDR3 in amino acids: CASSPRSSGGNTDTQYF. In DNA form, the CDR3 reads TGTGCCAGCAGCCCACGGTCTAGCGGGGGGAACACAGATACGCAGTATTTT.

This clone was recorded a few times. CDR3 DNA sequence: TGTGCCAGCAGTCCCCCCAACAGGGGGCGAGGGTACGAGCAGTACTTC. Translation gives CASSPPNRGRGYEQYF. The chain employs TRBV28 and TRBJ2-7, with 9 bases matching TRBD1. Germline lookup yields CDR1 MDHEN and CDR2 SYDVKM. Trimming cost V 5 bases and J 4 bases; bases outside gene matches: 12. This CDR3 is built from 16 residues.

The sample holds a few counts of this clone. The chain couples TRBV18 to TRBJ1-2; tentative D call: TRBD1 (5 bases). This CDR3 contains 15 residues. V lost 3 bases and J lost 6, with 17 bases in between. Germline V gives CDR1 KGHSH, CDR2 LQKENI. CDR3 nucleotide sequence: TGTGCCAGCTCACCGTTCGGGGGAGGATCGGATGGCTACACCTTC. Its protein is CASSPFGGGSDGYTF.

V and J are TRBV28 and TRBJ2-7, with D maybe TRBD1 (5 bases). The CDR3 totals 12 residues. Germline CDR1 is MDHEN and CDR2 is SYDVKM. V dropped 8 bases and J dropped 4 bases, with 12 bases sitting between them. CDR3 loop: CASPGQGYEQYF. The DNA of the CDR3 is TGTGCCAGCCCCGGTCAGGGATACGAGCAGTACTTC.

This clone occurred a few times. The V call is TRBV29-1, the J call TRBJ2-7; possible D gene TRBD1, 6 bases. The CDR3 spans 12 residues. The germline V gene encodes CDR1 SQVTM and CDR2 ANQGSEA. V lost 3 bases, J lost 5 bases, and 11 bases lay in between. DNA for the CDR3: TGCAGCGTTGACTGGGGGCGGGACGAGCAGTACTTC. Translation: CSVDWGRDEQYF.

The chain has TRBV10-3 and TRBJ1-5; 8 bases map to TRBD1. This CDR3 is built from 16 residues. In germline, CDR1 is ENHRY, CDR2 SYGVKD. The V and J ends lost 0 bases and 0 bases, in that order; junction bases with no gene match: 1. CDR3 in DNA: TGTGCCATCAGTGAGTCGACAGGGGTTAGCAATCAGCCCCAGCATTTT. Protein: CAISESTGVSNQPQHF.

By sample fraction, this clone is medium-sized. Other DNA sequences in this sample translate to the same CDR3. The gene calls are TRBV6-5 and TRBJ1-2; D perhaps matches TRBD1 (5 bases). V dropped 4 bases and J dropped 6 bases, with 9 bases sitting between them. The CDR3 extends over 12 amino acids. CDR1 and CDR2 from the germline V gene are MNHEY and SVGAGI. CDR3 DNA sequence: TGTGCCAGCAGTTTTGGGGGGGATGGCTACACCTTC. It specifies CASSFGGDGYTF.

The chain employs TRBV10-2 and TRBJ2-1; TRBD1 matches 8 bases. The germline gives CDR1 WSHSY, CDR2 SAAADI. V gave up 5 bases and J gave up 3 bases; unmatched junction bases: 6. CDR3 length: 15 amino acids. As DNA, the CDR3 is TGCGCCAGCAGTCCCACAGGGGGTATCTACAATGAGCAGTTCTTC. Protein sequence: CASSPTGGIYNEQFF.

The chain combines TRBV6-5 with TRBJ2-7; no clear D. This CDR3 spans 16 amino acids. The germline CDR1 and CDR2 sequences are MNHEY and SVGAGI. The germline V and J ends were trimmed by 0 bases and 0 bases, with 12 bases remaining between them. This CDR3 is CASSYSTYGSSYEQYF. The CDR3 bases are TGTGCCAGCAGTTACTCGACGTACGGGTCCTCCTACGAGCAGTACTTC.

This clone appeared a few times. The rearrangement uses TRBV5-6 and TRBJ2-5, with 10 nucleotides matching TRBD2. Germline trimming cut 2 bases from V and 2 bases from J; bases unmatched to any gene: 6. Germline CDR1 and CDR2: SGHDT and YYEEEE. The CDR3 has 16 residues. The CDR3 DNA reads TGTGCCAGCAGCTTATTTAGCGGGGGGACTCAAGAGACCCAGTACTTC. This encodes CASSLFSGGTQETQYF.

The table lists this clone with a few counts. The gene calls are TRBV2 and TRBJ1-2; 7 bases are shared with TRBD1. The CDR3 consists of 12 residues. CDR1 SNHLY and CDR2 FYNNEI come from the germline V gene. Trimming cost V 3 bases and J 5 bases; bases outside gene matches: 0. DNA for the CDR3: TGTGCCAGCAGTGACAGGGGGTATGGCTACACCTTC. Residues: CASSDRGYGYTF.

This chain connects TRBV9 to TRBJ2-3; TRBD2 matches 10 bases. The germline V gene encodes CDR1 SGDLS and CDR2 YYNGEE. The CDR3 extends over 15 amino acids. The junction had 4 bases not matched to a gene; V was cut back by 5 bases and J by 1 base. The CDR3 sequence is CASRDGTSGTDTQYF. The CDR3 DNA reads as TGTGCCAGCAGGGATGGGACTAGCGGCACAGATACGCAGTATTTT.

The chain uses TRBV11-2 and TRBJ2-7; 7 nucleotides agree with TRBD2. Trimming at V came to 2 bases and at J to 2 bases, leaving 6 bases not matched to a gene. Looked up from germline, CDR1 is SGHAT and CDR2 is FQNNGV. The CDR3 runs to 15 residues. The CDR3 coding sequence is TGTGCCAGCAGCTTAAATCTGCGGGGGACCTACGAGCAGTACTTC. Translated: CASSLNLRGTYEQYF.

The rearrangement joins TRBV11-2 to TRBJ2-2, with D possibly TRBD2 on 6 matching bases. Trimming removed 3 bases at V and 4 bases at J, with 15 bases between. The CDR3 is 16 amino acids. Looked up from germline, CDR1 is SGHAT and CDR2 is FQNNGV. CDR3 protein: CASSFSRLAFTGELFF. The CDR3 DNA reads TGTGCCAGCAGCTTTTCCAGGCTAGCGTTCACCGGGGAGCTGTTTTTT.

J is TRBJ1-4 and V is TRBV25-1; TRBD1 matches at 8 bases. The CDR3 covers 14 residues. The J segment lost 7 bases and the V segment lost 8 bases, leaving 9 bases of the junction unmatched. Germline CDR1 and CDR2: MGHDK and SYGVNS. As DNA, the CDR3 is TGTGCCAGCGGCAAGACAGGGGTTAGTGAAAAACTGTTTTTT. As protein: CASGKTGVSEKLFF.

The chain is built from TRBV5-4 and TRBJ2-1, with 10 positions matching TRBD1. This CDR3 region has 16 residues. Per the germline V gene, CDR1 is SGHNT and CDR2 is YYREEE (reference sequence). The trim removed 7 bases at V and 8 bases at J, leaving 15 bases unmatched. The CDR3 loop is CASRAGTGAAGDEQFF. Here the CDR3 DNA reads TGTGCCAGCCGGGCCGGGACAGGGGCCGCGGGCGATGAGCAGTTCTTC.

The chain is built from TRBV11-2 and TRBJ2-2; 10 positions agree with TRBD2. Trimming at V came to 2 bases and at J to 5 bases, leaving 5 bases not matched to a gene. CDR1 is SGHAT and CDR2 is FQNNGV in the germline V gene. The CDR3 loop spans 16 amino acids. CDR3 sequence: CASSLSASGGTGELFF. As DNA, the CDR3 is TGTGCCAGCAGCTTATCTGCTAGCGGGGGTACCGGGGAGCTGTTTTTT.

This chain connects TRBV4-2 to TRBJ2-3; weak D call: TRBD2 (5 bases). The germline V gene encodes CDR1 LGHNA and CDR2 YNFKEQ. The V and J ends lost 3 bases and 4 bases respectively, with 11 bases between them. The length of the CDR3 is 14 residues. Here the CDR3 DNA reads TGTGCCAGCAGCCACCCGGAGGCCTCAGATACGCAGTATTTT. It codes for CASSHPEASDTQYF.

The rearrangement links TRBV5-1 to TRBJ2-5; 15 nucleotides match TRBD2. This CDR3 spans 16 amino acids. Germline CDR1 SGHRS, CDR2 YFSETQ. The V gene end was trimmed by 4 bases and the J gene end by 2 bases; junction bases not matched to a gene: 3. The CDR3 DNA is TGCGCCAGCAGCAAGGGACTAGCGGGGGGTCAAGAGACCCAGTACTTC. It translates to CASSKGLAGGQETQYF.

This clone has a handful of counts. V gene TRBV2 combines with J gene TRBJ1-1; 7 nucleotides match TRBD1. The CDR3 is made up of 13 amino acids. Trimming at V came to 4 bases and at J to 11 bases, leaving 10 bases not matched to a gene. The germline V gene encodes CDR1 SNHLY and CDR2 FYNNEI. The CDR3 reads CASSADRAGGAFF. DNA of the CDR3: TGTGCCAGCAGTGCAGACAGGGCGGGTGGGGCTTTCTTT.

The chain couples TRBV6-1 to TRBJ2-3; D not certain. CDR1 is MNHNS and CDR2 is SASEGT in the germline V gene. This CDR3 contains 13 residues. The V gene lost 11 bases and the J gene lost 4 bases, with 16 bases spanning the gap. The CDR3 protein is CACGPVAPDTQYF. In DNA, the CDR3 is TGTGCCTGCGGTCCTGTCGCTCCAGATACGCAGTATTTT.

CDR3: CASRSSGEETQYF. The CDR3 nucleotides read TGCGCCAGCAGAAGCTCAGGGGAAGAGACCCAGTACTTC. The chain uses TRBV10-2 and TRBJ2-5; D may be TRBD1 (6 bases). Trimming left V 6 bases short and J 3 bases short, with 11 bases between. This CDR3 spans 13 amino acids. Germline V CDR1 and CDR2: WSHSY, SAAADI.

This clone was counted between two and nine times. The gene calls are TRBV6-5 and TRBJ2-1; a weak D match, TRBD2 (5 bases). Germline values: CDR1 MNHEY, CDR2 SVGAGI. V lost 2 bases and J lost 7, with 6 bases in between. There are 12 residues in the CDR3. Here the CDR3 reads CASSYRGNEQFF. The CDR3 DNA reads TGTGCCAGCAGTTACCGGGGAAATGAGCAGTTCTTC.

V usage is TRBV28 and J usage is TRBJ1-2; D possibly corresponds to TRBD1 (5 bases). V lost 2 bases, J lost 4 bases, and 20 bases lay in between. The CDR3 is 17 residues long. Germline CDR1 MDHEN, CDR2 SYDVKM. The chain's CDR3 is CASSLHNIRGWGYGYTF. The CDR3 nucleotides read TGTGCCAGCAGTTTACACAATATAAGGGGTTGGGGCTATGGCTACACCTTC.

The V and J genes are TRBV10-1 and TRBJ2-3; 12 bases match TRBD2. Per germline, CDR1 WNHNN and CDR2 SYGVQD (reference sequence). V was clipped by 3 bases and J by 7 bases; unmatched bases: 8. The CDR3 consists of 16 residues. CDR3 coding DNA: TGCGCCAGCAGTGAAGGATCTAGCGGGGGGGCATATACGCAGTATTTT. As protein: CASSEGSSGGAYTQYF.

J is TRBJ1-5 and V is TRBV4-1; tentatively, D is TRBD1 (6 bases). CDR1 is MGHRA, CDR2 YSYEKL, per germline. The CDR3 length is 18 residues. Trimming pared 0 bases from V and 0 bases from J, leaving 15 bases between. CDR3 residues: CASSQEAPQGISNQPQHF. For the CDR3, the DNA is TGCGCCAGCAGCCAAGAGGCCCCCCAGGGGATTAGCAATCAGCCCCAGCATTTT.